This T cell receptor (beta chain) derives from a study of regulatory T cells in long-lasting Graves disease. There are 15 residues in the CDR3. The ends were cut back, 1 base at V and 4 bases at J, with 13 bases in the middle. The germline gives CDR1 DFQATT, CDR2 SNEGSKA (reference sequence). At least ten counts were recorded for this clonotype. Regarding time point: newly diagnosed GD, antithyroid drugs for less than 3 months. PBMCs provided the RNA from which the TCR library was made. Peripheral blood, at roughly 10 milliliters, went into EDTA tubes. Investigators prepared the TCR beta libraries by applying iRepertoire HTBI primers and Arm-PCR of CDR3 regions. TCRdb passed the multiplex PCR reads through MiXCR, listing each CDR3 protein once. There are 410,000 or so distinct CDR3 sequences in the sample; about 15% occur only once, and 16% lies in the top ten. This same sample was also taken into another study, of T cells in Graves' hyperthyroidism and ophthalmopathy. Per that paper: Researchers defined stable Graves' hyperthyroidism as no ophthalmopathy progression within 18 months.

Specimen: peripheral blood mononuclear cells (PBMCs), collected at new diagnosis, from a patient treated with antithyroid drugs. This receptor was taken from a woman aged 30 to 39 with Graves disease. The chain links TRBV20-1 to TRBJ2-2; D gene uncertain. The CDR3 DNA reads TGCAGTGCTAGAGCCCTCTCCCGAAGCACCGGGGAGCTGTTTTTT. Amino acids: CSARALSRSTGELFF.